This T cell receptor beta chain is drawn from a study of blood T cell repertoires in COVID-19. At the level of the study: There were acute and convalescent COVID-19 samples, and they came from the United States, Italy and Spain. PBMCs, B-cell-depleted T cells, or T cells were the source of the cDNA or gDNA that made up the material.

Per the authors' pipeline: Using reference gene primer amplification, nucleated cell counts were estimated. The method was immunoSEQ multiplex PCR; TCRdb's version includes in-frame clones alone and lacks a portion of them. Clone size and V and J calls were adopted from that table, with D and trimming inferred from the DNA. The table has around 260,000 clones, 88% seen once. This sequence was found in a man between 60 and 70 years old who had recovered from COVID-19. Source material: peripheral blood.

The CDR3 spells CASGTGDLTEAFF. In nucleotides, the CDR3 is TGTGCCAGTGGGACAGGGGATCTCACTGAAGCTTTCTTT. The J gene is TRBJ1-1, the V gene TRBV19; TRBD1 matches 10 bases. The CDR3 covers 13 residues. In germline, CDR1 is LNHDA, CDR2 SQIVND (reference sequence). With V trimmed by 8 bases and J by 4 bases, 4 bases remained unmatched.